Presented here are 19 T cell receptor beta chains from one specimen sequenced in a study of long-term antiretroviral therapy in people with HIV. Runs used v3.0 of the immunoSEQ assay and were done at survey level. This table comes from immunoSEQ multiplex PCR, and its TCRdb copy is limited to in-frame clones, with some not included. Of under 20,000 clones listed, around three quarters were seen once; the top ten hold 10% to 14%. Sequenced material: unsorted PBMCs, taken 2.3 years after starting antiretroviral therapy. The source is a woman in her 40s with HIV.

The chain carries TRBV30 and TRBJ1-5; tentatively, D is TRBD1 (6 bases). CDR3 length equals 13 residues. Germline V CDR1 and CDR2: GTSNPN, SVGIG (reference sequence). Trimming removed 4 bases from V and 6 bases from J, with 13 bases in between. The CDR3 is CAWNRGGGQPQHF. The CDR3 nucleotides are TGTGCCTGGAACCGGGGAGGGGGTCAGCCCCAGCATTTT.

This clone was counted between two and nine times. The V call is TRBV6-6, the J call TRBJ2-1, with 7 positions matching TRBD2. The trim removed 6 bases at V and 3 bases at J, leaving 5 bases unmatched. This CDR3 comprises 14 residues. Germline CDR1 and CDR2: MNHNY and SVGAGI (reference sequence). The CDR3 DNA is TGTGCCAGCAGGGGTCTAGCGGTCTACAATGAGCAGTTCTTC. It translates to CASRGLAVYNEQFF.

The CDR3 spells CASSERGTDEQYF. The CDR3 coding sequence is TGCGCCAGCAGTGAGCGGGGGACGGACGAGCAGTACTTC. The chain recombines TRBV10-1 with TRBJ2-7; TRBD2 is a possible D gene (6 bases). Looked up from germline, CDR1 is WNHNN and CDR2 is SYGVQD (reference sequence). The CDR3 contains 13 residues. The V and J ends lost 2 bases and 5 bases respectively, with 10 bases between them.

J is TRBJ1-6 and V is TRBV2; D remains unclear. Germline V gene data show CDR1 as SNHLY and CDR2 as FYNNEI. The CDR3 consists of 15 residues. Trimming removed 9 bases from V and 5 bases from J, with 17 bases in between. DNA for the CDR3: TGTGCCAGTCTCTACAGCCCCAAAGATAATTCACCCCTCCACTTT. It specifies CASLYSPKDNSPLHF.

A few counts support this clone. The chain carries TRBV27 and TRBJ2-2; no clear D gene. CDR1 and CDR2 from the germline V gene are MNHEY and SMNVEV (reference sequence). V dropped 3 bases and J dropped 6 bases, with 2 bases sitting between them. The CDR3 has 11 residues. The CDR3 DNA is TGTGCCAGCAGTTTTGCCGGGGAGCTGTTTTTT. It specifies CASSFAGELFF.

V is TRBV10-3 and J is TRBJ1-4, with D unresolved. Germline V gene data show CDR1 as ENHRY and CDR2 as SYGVKD. CDR3 length equals 13 residues. Trimming shortened V by 6 bases and J by 0 bases, and 5 bases separated the two germline ends. CDR3 protein: CAIRRATNEKLFF. CDR3 nucleotide sequence: TGTGCCATCAGGCGGGCAACTAATGAAAAACTGTTTTTT.

The J gene is TRBJ2-1, the V gene TRBV6-4, with TRBD2 matching over 12 bases. Per the germline V gene, CDR1 is MRHNA and CDR2 is SNTAGT. The CDR3 runs to 19 residues. Trimming cost V 6 bases and J 2 bases; bases outside gene matches: 14. The CDR3 coding sequence is TGTGCCAGCAGCCTATCTGGGACTAGCGGGTATCAGGCCTACAATGAGCAGTTCTTC. This gives the protein CASSLSGTSGYQAYNEQFF.

This clone has a handful of counts. The chain uses TRBV11-2 and TRBJ2-5, with D uncertain. The CDR3 contains 14 residues. Germline loops: CDR1 SGHAT, CDR2 FQNNGV. The V gene lost 5 bases and the J gene lost 2 bases, with 12 bases spanning the gap. This CDR3 is CASSSTWGQETQYF. The CDR3, as DNA: TGTGCCAGCAGCAGCACCTGGGGACAAGAGACCCAGTACTTC.

This chain uses TRBV4-1 with TRBJ1-1; D unresolved. This CDR3 spans 14 amino acids. Germline CDR1 MGHRA, CDR2 YSYEKL. Trimming took off 1 base at V and 3 bases at J, with 9 bases between the two ends. CDR3 nucleotides: TGCGCCAGCAGCCAAGCATGGTCTTACACTGAAGCTTTCTTT. The encoded protein is CASSQAWSYTEAFF.

V usage is TRBV7-9 and J usage is TRBJ2-7; TRBD2 matches 9 bases. Losses at the gene ends were 4 bases for V and 2 bases for J; bases not matched to a gene: 9. CDR3 length: 16 residues. Germline V gives CDR1 SEHNR, CDR2 FQNEAQ (reference sequence). In nucleotides, the CDR3 is TGTGCCAGCAGCTCCGAGATTGGCGGGAGGGCCTACGAGCAGTACTTC. The encoded protein is CASSSEIGGRAYEQYF.

In the case of this clone: One end of the junction fails to match germline, which may point to a read error. The V and J genes are TRBV7-7 and TRBJ2-7, with 8 bases aligning to TRBD2. There are 15 residues in the CDR3. Germline loops: CDR1 SSHAT, CDR2 FNYEAQ (reference sequence). This CDR3 reads CASSPGREGSYEQYF. The CDR3 DNA reads as TGTGCTAGCAGCCCCGGCCGGGAGGGATCATACGAGCAGTACTTC.

The chain employs TRBV5-5 and TRBJ2-1; TRBD2 matches 9 bases. The CDR3 totals 15 residues. Germline CDR1 is SGHKS and CDR2 is YYEKEE (reference sequence). The ends lost 2 bases at V and 1 base at J; junction bases unmatched: 1. The CDR3 protein is CASSLLAGSYNEQFF. DNA for the CDR3: TGTGCCAGCAGCTTACTAGCGGGTTCCTACAATGAGCAGTTCTTC.

The sample holds a few counts of this clone. The gene calls are TRBV2 and TRBJ1-2, with 9 bases lining up with TRBD1. V shed 8 bases and J 4 bases; nucleotides not matched to a gene: 8. The CDR3 loop spans 14 amino acids. Germline V CDR1 and CDR2: SNHLY, FYNNEI. DNA for the CDR3: TGTGCCAGCTGCCCCGGGACAGGGACCTATGGCTACACCTTC. Its translation: CASCPGTGTYGYTF.

The chain is built from TRBV7-2 and TRBJ1-1; D is perhaps TRBD1 (6 bases). Germline CDR1 SGHTA, CDR2 FQGNSA. CDR3 length: 18 amino acids. V was clipped by 4 bases and J by 4 bases, with 25 bases between them. CDR3 in amino acids: CASSSWGFGGALITEAFF. Here the CDR3 DNA reads TGTGCCAGCAGCTCATGGGGTTTCGGGGGGGCGCTTATCACTGAAGCTTTCTTT.

The chain employs TRBV29-1 and TRBJ1-1; 7 positions match TRBD1. The V gene's germline CDR1 is SQVTM and CDR2 ANQGSEA. This CDR3 is built from 15 residues. J gave up 0 bases and V 5 bases, and 9 bases lay outside the gene matches. CDR3 sequence: CSVPLRDSLNTEAFF. Here the CDR3 DNA reads TGCAGCGTTCCCCTTCGGGACAGCCTGAACACTGAAGCTTTCTTT.

This CDR3 reads CAWIGNEAFF. As DNA, the CDR3 is TGTGCCTGGATCGGCAATGAAGCTTTCTTT. The chain recombines TRBV30 with TRBJ1-1, with D unclear. Deletions cut 4 bases from V and 7 bases from J, with 7 bases between. This CDR3 has 10 residues. Germline assignment: CDR1 GTSNPN and CDR2 SVGIG (reference sequence).

The chain employs TRBV7-2 and TRBJ1-2; possible D gene TRBD1, 5 bases. The germline V and J ends were trimmed by 5 bases and 5 bases, with 15 bases remaining between them. This CDR3 comprises 14 residues. The V gene's germline CDR1 is SGHTA and CDR2 FQGNSA. CDR3 nucleotide sequence: TGTGCCAGCAGCCCTCCAGAGGGGCTTTATGGCTACACCTTC. Its protein is CASSPPEGLYGYTF.

The V gene is TRBV19, the J gene TRBJ1-5, with D hard to call. Germline CDR1 is LNHDA and CDR2 is SQIVND (reference sequence). The CDR3 is 15 amino acids. Trimming stripped 5 bases from V and 0 bases from J, with 11 bases between. The CDR3 DNA follows: TGTGCCAGTAGTTTAGCAGACTATAGCAATCAGCCCCAGCATTTT. Translating it yields CASSLADYSNQPQHF. Filled out from reference TRBV19 and TRBJ1-5, the complete variable domain reads DGGITQSPKYLFRKEGQNVTLSCEQNLNHDAMYWYRQDPGQGLRLIYYSQIVNDFQKGDIAEGYSVSREKKESFPLTVTSAQKNPTAFYLCASSLADYSNQPQHFGDGTRLSIL.

Remarks on this clone: The junction does not match germline at one end; this may be a read error. V gene TRBV13 combines with J gene TRBJ2-1, with 10 bases lining up with TRBD2. CDR1 and CDR2 (germline): PRHDT, FYEKMQ (reference sequence). The CDR3 length is 17 residues. CDR3 nucleotide sequence: TGTGCCAGCAGTCGTCAAGGGCTAGCGGGAGAACACAATGGGCAGTTCTTC. Translation gives CASSRQGLAGEHNGQFF.